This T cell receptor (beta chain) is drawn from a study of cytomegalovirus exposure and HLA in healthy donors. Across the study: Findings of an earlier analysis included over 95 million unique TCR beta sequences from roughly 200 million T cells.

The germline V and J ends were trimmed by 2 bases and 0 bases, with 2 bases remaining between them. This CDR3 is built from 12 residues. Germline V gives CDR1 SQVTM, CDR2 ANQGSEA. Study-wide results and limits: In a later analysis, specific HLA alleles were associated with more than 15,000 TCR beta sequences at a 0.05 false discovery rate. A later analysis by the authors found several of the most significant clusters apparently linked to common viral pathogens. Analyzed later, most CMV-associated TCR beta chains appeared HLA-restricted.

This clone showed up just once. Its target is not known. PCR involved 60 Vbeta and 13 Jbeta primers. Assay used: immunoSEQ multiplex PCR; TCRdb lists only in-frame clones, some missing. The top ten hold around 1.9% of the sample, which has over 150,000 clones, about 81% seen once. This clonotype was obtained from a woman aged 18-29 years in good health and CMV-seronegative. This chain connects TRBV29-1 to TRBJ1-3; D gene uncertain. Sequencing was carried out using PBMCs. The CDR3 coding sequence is TGCAGCGTTGAACTCTCTGGAAACACCATATATTTT. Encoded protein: CSVELSGNTIYF.